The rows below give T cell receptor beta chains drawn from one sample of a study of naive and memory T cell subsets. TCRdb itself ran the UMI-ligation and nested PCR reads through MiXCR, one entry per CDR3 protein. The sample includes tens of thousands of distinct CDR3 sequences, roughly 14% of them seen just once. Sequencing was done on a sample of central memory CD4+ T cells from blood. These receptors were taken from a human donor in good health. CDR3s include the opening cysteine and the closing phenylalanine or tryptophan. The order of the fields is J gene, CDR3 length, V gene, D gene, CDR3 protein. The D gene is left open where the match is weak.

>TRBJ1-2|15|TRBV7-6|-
CASSSVLSGQDSYTF
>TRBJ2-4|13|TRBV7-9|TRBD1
CARTKQGRGIQYF
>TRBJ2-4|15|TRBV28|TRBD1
CASSLKGAAKNIQYF
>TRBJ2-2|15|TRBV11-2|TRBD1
CASSLRQGNTGELFF
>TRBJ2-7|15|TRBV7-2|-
CASSFGSGLLYEQYF
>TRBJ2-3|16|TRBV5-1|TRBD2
CASSPPLAGDRDTQYF
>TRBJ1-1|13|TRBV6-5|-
CASTLDDSHEAFF
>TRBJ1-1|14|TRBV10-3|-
CAISERSVDTEAFF
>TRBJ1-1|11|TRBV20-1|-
CSTNRDTEAFF
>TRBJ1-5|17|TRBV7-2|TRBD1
CASSANPPGQGNQPQHF
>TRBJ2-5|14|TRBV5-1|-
CASSTGRFQETQYF
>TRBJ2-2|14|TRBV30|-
CAWRGGDRTGELFF
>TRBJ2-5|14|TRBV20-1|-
CSASPSGLQETQYF